This T cell receptor (beta chain) appears in the sequencing data of a study of beta chain features in type 1 diabetes (dated by TCRdb to 2016 to 2019). About the investigation overall: Mean age, gender distribution, total cell number and subset yield did not differ between patients and healthy donors. A total of over 95,000,000 sorted cells were examined across all samples, and RNA yield correlated strongly with the number of cells per subset. The study compared the TCRB repertoires of sorted circulating CD4+ T cell subsets in recently diagnosed type 1 diabetes patients with those in matched healthy donors. Regulatory and stem cell-like memory subsets were obtained from only 8 patients and roughly 8 healthy donors, while naive and central memory subsets were obtained from all 30 or so donors. Overall results and qualifications from the work: Because the HLA sub-analyses included only small numbers of individuals, any influence of HLA type on TCRB rearrangement was left unresolved. Type 1 diabetes patients showed a moderate but significant shortening of TCRB CDR3 length in all four CD4+ subsets. Because cDNA was sequenced instead of genomic DNA, activated cells with high expression could be over-represented, although the groups did not differ in activation or CD3 levels. Naive, central memory and regulatory TCRB repertoires appeared to be more similar among patients than among healthy donors. Patients with type 1 diabetes made fewer insertions and deleted more nucleotides at VDJ recombination sites, implying thymic rearrangement abnormalities. Shorter templates might be favored by PCR, yet because patient and control samples were amplified and corrected together, any such skew would affect both groups equally.

From each donor, a single peripheral blood sample of 100 to 150 mL on average was drawn into heparinised tubes. Using a panel that included CD45RO, CCR7, CD25, CD127, CD95 and CD27, naive, central memory, regulatory and stem cell-like memory CD4+ T cells were sorted on a BD FACSAria II. All sorted populations exceeded 95% purity. PBMCs were isolated right away by Lymphoprep density gradient centrifugation and were stained directly, without culture. So that batch effects would be minimized, each experiment stained and sorted samples in pairs, pairing one healthy donor with one patient. A word on this clone: Its cognate antigen has yet to be identified. Qualities for individual bases were not recorded, and no much larger clone is one base off.

The entire amount of isolated RNA was reverse transcribed using the High Capacity cDNA Reverse Transcription Kit, so the sequenced TCRB transcripts were expressed ones. Naive, central memory and regulatory T cell samples underwent deep immunoSEQ sequencing, averaging roughly 3.5 million total reads per sample. Sorted cells were lysed in RLT buffer and RNA was extracted with DNase-treated RNeasy Micro or Mini kits, depending on cell number. To prevent cross-contamination, every cell subset was processed on its own, while patient and healthy donor samples were processed together. The immunoSEQ multiplex PCR was used to amplify TCRB sequences from cDNA, generating 87-bp fragments that spanned the CDR3 region. The amplicons were sequenced using the Illumina HiSeq platform. The source study handled its data this way. Synthetic template baselines were used to correct PCR bias computationally, reads within Hamming distance 2 were collapsed, and singletons that could not be merged were discarded. Reads were aligned to IMGT to assign V, D and J genes, CDR3 length, and insertions or deletions at six rearrangement sites. Clonotype counts were normalized to sorted cell number within each subset before computing true diversity and Gini coefficients with the tcR R package. The overlap coefficient, calculated on TCRB nucleotide sequences, was used to measure repertoire sharing. TCRdb re-hosts the immuneACCESS table, in-frame sequences only. Its copies lack some clones; in the studies checked, an unresolved V gene accounts for under half of them, and the cause for the rest is not known. V and J calls and clone size are copied from that table; D and trimming were computed from the DNA. For this sample there are 60,000 or so clones; roughly 60% appear just once. The ten largest account for roughly 2.4% of the sample.

Spanning cysteine to phenylalanine, the CDR3 consists of 14 amino acids. Only the CDR3 region is kept as DNA, spanning 42 bases read in frame from base 1. Sequences LNHNV (CDR1) and YYDKDF (CDR2) are obtained from the germline V gene (reference sequence). Relative to germline, V is missing 6 bases and J is missing 5 bases, with 5 bases of the junction outside any gene match. The source material was Tregs from blood. The meaning of the sample's cell subset or site label: regulatory CD4+ T cells. The rearranged segments are TRBV15 and TRBJ1-5; 9 nucleotides in the junction match TRBD1. The origin of this receptor is a woman aged 18-29 years in good health. The DNA sequence is TGTGCCACCAGGAGGGACAGGGCTTATCAGCCCCAGCATTTT. Its product reads: CATRRDRAYQPQHF.